The T cell receptor beta chain described here comes from a study of T cells after yellow fever vaccination. A word on this clonotype: The conserved closing phenylalanine or tryptophan is absent in this CDR3, likely reflecting a read error. No DNA is shown, since the ends of the CDR3 on it are uncertain; the CDR3 is the one TCRdb lists.

Via MiXCR, TCRdb re-called the 5' RACE reads, giving one row per CDR3 protein. The repertoire includes around 590,000 distinct CDR3 sequences, roughly an eighth of them detected once, and 15% sits in the top ten. The source is a man aged 30 to 39 who received the YFV17D yellow fever vaccine. The sample here was PBMCs, taken on the day of the yellow fever booster vaccination.

The CDR3 spells CHSSLPRGAECS. The chain employs TRBV5-5 and TRBJ2-7. Germline V lookup: CDR1 SGHKS, CDR2 YYEKEE (reference sequence). The CDR3 numbers 12 amino acids, ends counted.